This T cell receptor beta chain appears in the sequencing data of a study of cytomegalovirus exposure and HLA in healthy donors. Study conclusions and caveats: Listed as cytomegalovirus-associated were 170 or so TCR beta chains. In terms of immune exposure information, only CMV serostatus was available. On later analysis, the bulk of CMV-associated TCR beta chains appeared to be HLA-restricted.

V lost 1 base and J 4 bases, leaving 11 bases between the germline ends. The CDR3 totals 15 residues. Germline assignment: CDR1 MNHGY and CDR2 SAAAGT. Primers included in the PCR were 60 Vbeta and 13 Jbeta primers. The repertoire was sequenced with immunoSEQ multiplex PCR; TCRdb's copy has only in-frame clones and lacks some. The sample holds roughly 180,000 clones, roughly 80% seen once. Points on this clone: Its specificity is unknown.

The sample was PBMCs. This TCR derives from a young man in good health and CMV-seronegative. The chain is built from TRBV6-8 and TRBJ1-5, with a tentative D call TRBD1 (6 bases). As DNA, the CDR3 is TGTGCCAGCAGTTACTTCGGACAGAAAAATCAGCCCCAGCATTTT. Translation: CASSYFGQKNQPQHF.